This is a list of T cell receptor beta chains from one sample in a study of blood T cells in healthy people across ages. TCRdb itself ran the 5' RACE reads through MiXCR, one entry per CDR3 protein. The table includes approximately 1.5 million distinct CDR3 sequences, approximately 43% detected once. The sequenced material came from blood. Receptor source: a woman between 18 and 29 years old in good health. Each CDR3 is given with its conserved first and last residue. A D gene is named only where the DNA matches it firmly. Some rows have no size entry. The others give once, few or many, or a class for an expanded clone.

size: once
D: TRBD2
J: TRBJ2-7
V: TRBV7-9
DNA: TGTGCCAGCAGCCCGAAGGGACTAGCGGGCGATCCCTCCTACGAGCAGTACTTC
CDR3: CASSPKGLAGDPSYEQYF

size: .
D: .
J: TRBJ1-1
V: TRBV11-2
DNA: TGTGCCAGCAGCTGGGACACATTTGGCACTGAAGCTTTCTTT
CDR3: CASSWDTFGTEAFF

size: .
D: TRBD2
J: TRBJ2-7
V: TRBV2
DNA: TGTGCCAGCAGTGAACATGGACTAGCGCAGACCTACGAGCAGTACTTC
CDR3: CASSEHGLAQTYEQYF

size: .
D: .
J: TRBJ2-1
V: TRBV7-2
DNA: TGTGCCAGCAGCTCACGGCGGGTCTACAATGAGCAGTTCTTC
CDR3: CASSSRRVYNEQFF

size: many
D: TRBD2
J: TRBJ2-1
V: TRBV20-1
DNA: TGCAGTGCTAGAGGACTAGCGGACTCCTACAATGAGCAGTTCTTC
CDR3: CSARGLADSYNEQFF

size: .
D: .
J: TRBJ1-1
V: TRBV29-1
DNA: TGCACCGTAATGGACACTGAAGCTTTCTTT
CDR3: CTVMDTEAFF

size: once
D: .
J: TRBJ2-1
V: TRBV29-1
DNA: TGCAGCGTTGGGGGGGGGGCCCCGGTCGATGAGCAGTTCTTC
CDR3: CSVGGGAPVDEQFF

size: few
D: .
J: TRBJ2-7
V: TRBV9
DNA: TGTGCCAGCAGCGTAGCCCCGCTATCCGAGCAGTACTTC
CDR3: CASSVAPLSEQYF

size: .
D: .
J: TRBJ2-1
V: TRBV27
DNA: TGTGCCAGCAGTTTATATGCAGGGAATGAGCAGTTCTTC
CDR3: CASSLYAGNEQFF

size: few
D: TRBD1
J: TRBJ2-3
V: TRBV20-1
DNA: TGCAGTGCTCGCCGGGACAGGGCCACAGATACGCAGTATTTT
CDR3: CSARRDRATDTQYF

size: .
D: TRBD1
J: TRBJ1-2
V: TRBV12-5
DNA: TGTGCTAGAGGGGGACAGGAACAAAACTATGGCTACACCTTC
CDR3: CARGGQEQNYGYTF

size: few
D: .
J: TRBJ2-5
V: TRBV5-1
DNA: TGCGCCAGCAGCACGACCCAAGAGACCCAGTACTTC
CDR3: CASSTTQETQYF

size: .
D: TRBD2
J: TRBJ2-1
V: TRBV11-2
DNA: TGTGCCAGCAGCTGTCTGACTAGCGGGAACAATGAGCAGTTCTTC
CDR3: CASSCLTSGNNEQFF

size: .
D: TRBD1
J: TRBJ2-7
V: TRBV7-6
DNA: TGTGCCAGCAGCTCAGGGGACAGCTCCTACGAGCAGTACTTC
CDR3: CASSSGDSSYEQYF

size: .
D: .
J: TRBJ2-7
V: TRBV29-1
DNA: TGCAGCGTATTTGGGAGAACAGCTCTACCCTTTTCCTACGAGCAGTACTTC
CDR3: CSVFGRTALPFSYEQYF

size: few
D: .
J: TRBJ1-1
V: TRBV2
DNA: TGTGCCAGCAGGTGGGACCTCAGGAACACTGAAGCTTTCTTT
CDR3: CASRWDLRNTEAFF

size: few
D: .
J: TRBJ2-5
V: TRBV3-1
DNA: TGTGCCAGCAGCCAAGATCTGGCCGGGACTCAAGAGCAGTACTTC
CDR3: CASSQDLAGTQEQYF

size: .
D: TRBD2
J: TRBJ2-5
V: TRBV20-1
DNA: TGCAGTGCTAGAGTAGCGGGAGTCCAAGAGACCCAGTACTTC
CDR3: CSARVAGVQETQYF

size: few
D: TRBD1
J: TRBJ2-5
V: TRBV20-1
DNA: TGCAGTGCTTTGGACAGGGGGAGGCAGACCCAGTACTTC
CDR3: CSALDRGRQTQYF

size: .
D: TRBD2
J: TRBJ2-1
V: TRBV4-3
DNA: TGCGCCAGCAGCAAAGCGCGGGGGGCCTACAATGAGCAGTTCTTC
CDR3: CASSKARGAYNEQFF

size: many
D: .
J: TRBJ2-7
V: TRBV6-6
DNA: TGTGCCAGCAGTTGGGGAAGGCAGTCAATCCCTGGCGGGCAGTACTTC
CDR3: CASSWGRQSIPGGQYF

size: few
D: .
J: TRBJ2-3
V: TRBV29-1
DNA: TGCAGCGTTGATTATACCCCAGCTACGCAGTATTTT
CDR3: CSVDYTPATQYF

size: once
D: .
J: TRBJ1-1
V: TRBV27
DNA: TGTGCCAGCAGTTTAGGCGGGGTTCCCACTGAAGCTTTCTTT
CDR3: CASSLGGVPTEAFF

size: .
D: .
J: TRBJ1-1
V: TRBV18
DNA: TGTGCCAGCTCACCACCGGACGGTCTGAACACTGAAGCTTTCTTT
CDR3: CASSPPDGLNTEAFF

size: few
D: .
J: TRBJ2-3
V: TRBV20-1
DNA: TGCAGTGCTAGATCCCAGGGCCGTACGGCGCAGTATTTT
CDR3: CSARSQGRTAQYF

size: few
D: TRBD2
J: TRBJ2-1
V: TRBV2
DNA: TGTGCCAGCAGAGGACTAGCGGGGGGGCTAAATGAGCAGTTCTTC
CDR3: CASRGLAGGLNEQFF

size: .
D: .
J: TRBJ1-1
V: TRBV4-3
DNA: TGCGCCAGCAGCCAAGATTCCCAGGGTTCCCACGAAGCTTTCTTT
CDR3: CASSQDSQGSHEAFF

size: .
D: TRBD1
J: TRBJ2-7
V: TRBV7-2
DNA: TGTGCCAGCAGCTTGTCCGGGACAGGAGAGTCCTACGAGCAGTACTTC
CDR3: CASSLSGTGESYEQYF

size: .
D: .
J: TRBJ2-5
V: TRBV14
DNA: TGTGCCAGCAGCCAAGCTGGGCTTTTTACGGAGACCCAGTACTTC
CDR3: CASSQAGLFTETQYF

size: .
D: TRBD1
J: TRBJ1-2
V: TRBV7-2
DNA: TGTGCCAGCAGCTCCGGGACAGGGTCATCCGGCTACACCTTC
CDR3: CASSSGTGSSGYTF

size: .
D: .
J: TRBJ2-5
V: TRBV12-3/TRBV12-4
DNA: TGTGCCAGCAGTTTGGGGGATCCCTATTACAATGAGCAGTACTTC
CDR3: CASSLGDPYYNEQYF

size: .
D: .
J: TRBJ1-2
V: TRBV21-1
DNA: TGTGCCAGCAGCAAGGGCCCAGGGTGGAGGCGCATCGACTGTGGCTACACCTTC
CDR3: CASSKGPGWRRIDCGYTF

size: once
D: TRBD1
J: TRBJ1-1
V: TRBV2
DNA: TGTGCCAGCAGTGAGAGGGGACAGCCGAACACTGAAGCTTTCTTT
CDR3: CASSERGQPNTEAFF

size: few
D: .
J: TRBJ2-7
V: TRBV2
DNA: TGTGCCAGCAATCGGGACGTCTACGAGCAGTACTTC
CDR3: CASNRDVYEQYF

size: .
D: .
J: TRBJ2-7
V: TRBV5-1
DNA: TGCGCCAGCAGCTTGCCCCCTAGCATGCAGTACTTC
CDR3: CASSLPPSMQYF

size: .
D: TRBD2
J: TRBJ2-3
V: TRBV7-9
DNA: TGTGCCAGCAGCACCACTAGCGGGAGTTCGTCGGGCACAGATACGCAGTATTTT
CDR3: CASSTTSGSSSGTDTQYF